One and the same sample provided the 15 T cell receptor beta chains below, sequenced in a study of shared clonotypes between healthy human individuals. Using immunoSEQ multiplex PCR, the repertoire was profiled, and TCRdb retains in-frame clones only, with some absent. The sample includes more than 500,000 clones, roughly 95% of them seen just once. The sample taken for sequencing was naive CD4+ T cells sorted from blood. Noted subset: CD45RA+ positively selected. These receptors were collected from a woman aged 25 to 45 in good health.

The V gene is TRBV11-2, the J gene TRBJ2-7, with 11 bases that match TRBD2. With V trimmed by 5 bases and J by 1 base, 10 bases remained unmatched. Per germline, CDR1 SGHAT and CDR2 FQNNGV. There are 17 residues in the CDR3. As DNA, the CDR3 is TGTGCCAGCAGCAATCGACTAGCGGGGCGCTTATCCTACGAGCAGTACTTC. This codes for CASSNRLAGRLSYEQYF.

The chain is built from TRBV11-2 and TRBJ2-1; D not resolved. The germline V and J ends were trimmed by 6 bases and 4 bases, with 16 bases remaining between them. The CDR3 extends over 15 amino acids. Germline V gene sequence: CDR1 SGHAT, CDR2 FQNNGV. The CDR3 here is CASSGDKIRYNEQFF. The CDR3 bases are TGTGCCAGCAGTGGCGACAAAATCAGGTACAATGAGCAGTTCTTC.

The rearrangement joins TRBV6-4 to TRBJ2-1; 13 bases agree with TRBD2. The germline CDR1 and CDR2 sequences are MRHNA and SNTAGT. The CDR3 has 14 amino acids. V trimming: 11 bases; J trimming: 9 bases; junction bases outside the gene matches: 10. The CDR3 DNA sequence: TGTGCCTCACTACGGACTAGCGGGAGCTTTGAGCAGTTCTTC. Amino acids: CASLRTSGSFEQFF.

This rearrangement joins TRBV2 to TRBJ1-2, with D unresolved. Germline V lookup: CDR1 SNHLY, CDR2 FYNNEI. Between the trimmed V and J ends, which lost 8 bases and 0 bases, there was a span of 10 bases. The CDR3 runs 13 residues. This CDR3 reads CASWADTNYGYTF. In DNA form, the CDR3 reads TGTGCCAGCTGGGCAGATACTAACTATGGCTACACCTTC.

V gene TRBV18 combines with J gene TRBJ2-3; TRBD2 matches 12 bases. J lost 6 bases, V lost 5 bases, and 9 bases had no gene match. CDR1 and CDR2 from the germline V gene are KGHSH and LQKENI. This CDR3 spans 16 amino acids. CDR3 protein: CASSRTSGDGVDTQYF. CDR3 nucleotide sequence: TGTGCCAGCTCAAGGACTAGCGGGGATGGTGTTGATACGCAGTATTTT.

The chain recombines TRBV7-9 with TRBJ1-2, with D maybe TRBD1 (5 bases). The CDR3 extends over 17 amino acids. Germline-derived CDR1 and CDR2 are SEHNR and FQNEAQ (reference sequence). Trimming removed 0 bases from V and 7 bases from J, with 21 bases in between. CDR3 protein: CASSLANPGPLHTGYTF. In nucleotides, the CDR3 is TGTGCCAGCAGCTTAGCGAACCCAGGGCCACTACACACTGGCTACACCTTC.

The V gene is TRBV2, the J gene TRBJ1-1; D call uncertain. Between the trimmed V and J ends, which lost 6 bases and 7 bases, there was a span of 9 bases. Looked up from germline, CDR1 is SNHLY and CDR2 is FYNNEI. The CDR3 is made up of 11 amino acids. The CDR3 nucleotides are TGTGCCAGCAGGACACAAATTGAAGCTTTCTTT. Amino acids: CASRTQIEAFF.

The chain joins TRBV7-2 to TRBJ1-3; no clear D gene. Trimming removed 0 bases from V and 0 bases from J, with 6 bases in between. This CDR3 has 15 amino acids. Per germline, CDR1 SGHTA and CDR2 FQGNSA. CDR3 sequence reads: CASSLAGLSGNTIYF. CDR3 DNA sequence: TGTGCCAGCAGCTTAGCAGGGCTCTCTGGAAACACCATATATTTT.

This rearrangement joins TRBV6-4 to TRBJ2-1; tentative D call: TRBD1 (6 bases). This CDR3 has 13 residues. Germline V gene data show CDR1 as MRHNA and CDR2 as SNTAGT. The germline V and J ends were trimmed by 5 bases and 9 bases, with 14 bases remaining between them. The DNA for the CDR3 is TGTGCCAGCAGTTACAAGGGGGAGAGTGAGCAGTTCTTC. It encodes CASSYKGESEQFF.

The V and J genes are TRBV6-5 and TRBJ1-1; D may be TRBD1 (6 bases). Germline V CDR1 and CDR2: MNHEY, SVGAGI. Trimming cost V 2 bases and J 2 bases, with 9 bases left between them. The CDR3 has 14 residues. Here the CDR3 reads CASSYGTPNTEAFF. CDR3 bases: TGTGCCAGCAGTTACGGGACACCAAACACTGAAGCTTTCTTT.

The chain recombines TRBV27 with TRBJ2-7; 8 nucleotides match TRBD1. CDR1 MNHEY and CDR2 SMNVEV come from the germline V gene (reference sequence). The CDR3 is made up of 14 amino acids. V gave up 3 bases and J gave up 2 bases; unmatched junction bases: 3. CDR3 sequence (DNA): TGTGCCAGCAGTTTGGGACAGGTGGCCTACGAGCAGTACTTC. Its protein is CASSLGQVAYEQYF.

This chain joins TRBV28 and TRBJ1-5; D not certain. The CDR3 has 16 amino acids. Germline V CDR1 and CDR2: MDHEN, SYDVKM. Between the trimmed V and J ends, which lost 4 bases and 2 bases, there was a span of 15 bases. The CDR3 DNA reads as TGTGCCAGCAGTTCATCCAGGCCCATGGGCAATCAGCCCCAGCATTTT. It yields the protein CASSSSRPMGNQPQHF.

The genes are TRBV7-9 and TRBJ2-6; D remains unclear. The germline V gene has CDR1 SEHNR and CDR2 FQNEAQ (reference sequence). Deletions cut 7 bases from V and 0 bases from J, with 4 bases between. This CDR3 has 13 amino acids. Written as DNA, the CDR3 is TGTGCCAGCATAGTCTCTGGGGCCAACGTCCTGACTTTC. Translated: CASIVSGANVLTF.

This rearrangement joins TRBV29-1 to TRBJ2-7, with TRBD1 identical over 10 bases. This CDR3 is 14 amino acids long. From germline, CDR1 is SQVTM and CDR2 ANQGSEA. Trimming took 6 bases from V and 3 from J; bases not matched to a gene: 8. CDR3 nucleotides: TGCAGCGTGGTCCGGACAGGGGGGAACTACGAGCAGTACTTC. It yields the protein CSVVRTGGNYEQYF.

As regards this clone: Within the sample, other DNA sequences also encode this same CDR3. The chain couples TRBV25-1 to TRBJ2-6; D gene uncertain. The CDR3 runs to 14 residues. The V end lost 5 bases, the J end lost 0 bases, and 5 bases lay between the germline ends. CDR1 and CDR2 (germline): MGHDK, SYGVNS. CDR3 region: CASSPHSGANVLTF. The CDR3 DNA reads as TGTGCCAGCAGTCCCCACTCTGGGGCCAACGTCCTGACTTTC.